The 11 T cell receptor beta chains below were found in one sample sequenced in a study of regulatory T cells in long-lasting Graves disease. Specified time point: newly diagnosed GD, antithyroid drugs for less than 3 months. The TCR library was made from RNA that had been extracted from PBMCs in TRIzol. Building the TCR beta libraries relied on iRepertoire HTBI primers, and CDR3 regions underwent Arm-PCR. TCRdb re-analysed the multiplex PCR reads in MiXCR, keeping a single row per CDR3 protein. The table has fewer than 450,000 distinct CDR3 sequences, about 15% seen once; the top ten hold about 8.3%. This sample was shared with a second study, whose subject was T cells in Graves' hyperthyroidism and ophthalmopathy.

The sequencing here drew on peripheral blood mononuclear cells (PBMCs), taken at new diagnosis, from a patient treated with antithyroid drugs. The receptors shown here come from a woman between 35 and 50 years old with Graves disease.

The genes are TRBV12-3 or TRBV12-4 and TRBJ1-1; perhaps TRBD1 as D (6 bases). V lost 6 bases and J lost 7, with 15 bases in between. The CDR3 has 13 residues. The CDR3 nucleotides are TGTGCCAGCAGCAGCACAGGGTATTTTGAAGCTTTCTTT. As protein: CASSSTGYFEAFF.

The chain is built from TRBV2 and TRBJ2-7; TRBD2 agrees at 12 bases. The trim removed 0 bases at V and 3 bases at J, leaving 3 bases unmatched. CDR3 length equals 16 residues. The germline V gene encodes CDR1 SNHLY and CDR2 FYNNEI. CDR3 coding DNA: TGTGCCAGCAGTGAAGCAACTAGCGGGAGGCTCTACGAGCAGTACTTC. The encoded protein is CASSEATSGRLYEQYF.

This clonotype has at least ten counts. The rearrangement joins TRBV19 to TRBJ1-1; 7 nucleotides line up with TRBD1. CDR3 size: 14 residues. V trimming: 2 bases; J trimming: 3 bases; junction bases outside the gene matches: 3. Germline lookup yields CDR1 LNHDA and CDR2 SQIVND (reference sequence). As DNA, the CDR3 is TGTGCCAGTAGTATAAGGCAGGGGGACACTGAAGCTTTCTTT. Translated, it gives CASSIRQGDTEAFF.

This clonotype was detected ten times or more. The chain couples TRBV12-3 or TRBV12-4 to TRBJ1-5, with TRBD1 matching over 8 bases. The CDR3 consists of 16 residues. The trim removed 3 bases at V and 7 bases at J, leaving 11 bases unmatched. CDR3 residues: CASSLDGTGSLQPQHF. The CDR3 nucleotides are TGTGCCAGCAGTTTGGACGGGACAGGTAGCCTACAGCCCCAGCATTTT.

Many counts were recorded for this clonotype. V is TRBV20-1 and J is TRBJ2-7; weak D call: TRBD1 (5 bases). The CDR3 totals 11 residues. Trimming removed 6 bases from V and 2 bases from J, with 8 bases in between. CDR1 and CDR2 from the germline V gene are DFQATT and SNEGSKA (reference sequence). Written as DNA, the CDR3 is TGCAGTGCCCGACAGACCTACGAGCAGTACTTC. The encoded protein is CSARQTYEQYF.

V and J are TRBV2 and TRBJ1-1, with D perhaps TRBD1 (6 bases). CDR3 length equals 12 residues. Germline CDR1 is SNHLY and CDR2 is FYNNEI. The V and J ends lost 11 bases and 2 bases respectively, with 12 bases between them. DNA of the CDR3: TGTGCCGGAACAGGGACCAACACTGAAGCTTTCTTT. Translated, it gives CAGTGTNTEAFF.

This clonotype has just one count. This may stem from a read error, because a much larger clone lies one nucleotide away. The V and J genes are TRBV3-1 and TRBJ1-5; perhaps TRBD1 as D (5 bases). Germline V gene sequence: CDR1 LGHDT, CDR2 YNNKEL (reference sequence). CDR3 size: 13 residues. CDR3 sequence (DNA): TGTGCCAGCAGCAAGTTTGGGGGTCAGCCCCAGCAATTT. Its protein is CASSKFGGQPQQF.

This rearrangement joins TRBV6-1 to TRBJ2-1, with unresolved D. The CDR3 contains 13 residues. The germline gives CDR1 MNHNS, CDR2 SASEGT. V lost 5 bases and J lost 3, with 8 bases in between. The DNA of the CDR3 is TGTGCCAGCAGTACGGAGTACTACAATGAGCAGTTCTTC. Encoded protein: CASSTEYYNEQFF.

V gene TRBV20-1 combines with J gene TRBJ1-5; D might be TRBD1 (5 bases). The CDR3 is 14 amino acids. Looked up from germline, CDR1 is DFQATT and CDR2 is SNEGSKA (reference sequence). V was trimmed by 0 bases and J by 5 bases, leaving 11 bases between them. CDR3 in DNA: TGCAGTGCTAGAGAGCGGAGGGGCGATCAGCCCCAGCATTTT. This sequence encodes CSARERRGDQPQHF.

This sequence joins TRBV5-6 and TRBJ1-2, with a tentative D call TRBD1 (6 bases). The CDR3 contains 14 residues. Trimming removed 6 bases at V and 3 bases at J, with 15 bases between. CDR1 SGHDT and CDR2 YYEEEE come from the germline V gene. CDR3 nucleotides: TGTGCCAGCACCCGGGGGGCAGGGGACTATGGCTACACCTTC. Protein sequence: CASTRGAGDYGYTF. Looking up the rest from reference TRBV5-6 and TRBJ1-2 gives the full variable domain: DAGVTQSPTHLIKTRGQQVTLRCSPKSGHDTVSWYQQALGQGPQFIFQYYEEEERQRGNFPDRFSGHQFPNYSSELNVNALLLGDSALYLCASTRGAGDYGYTFGSGTRLTVV.

This chain joins TRBV6-5 and TRBJ2-2; D may be TRBD2 (6 bases). CDR1 and CDR2 (germline): MNHEY, SVGAGI. This CDR3 spans 15 amino acids. Trimming removed 0 bases at V and 6 bases at J, with 11 bases between. The CDR3 reads CASSYSGGIAGELFF. In DNA form, the CDR3 reads TGTGCCAGCAGTTACTCGGGCGGGATTGCCGGGGAGCTGTTTTTT.